Following are 27 T cell receptor beta chains from one sample sequenced in a study of PD-1 blockade in classical Hodgkin lymphoma (dated by TCRdb to between 2020 and 2021). Library method: the immunoSEQ multiplex PCR assay. This immuneACCESS table, as held by TCRdb, lists in-frame sequences with V and J called but not all clones. Of the missing ones, under half trace to an unresolved V gene in checked studies; the others have no known cause. The sample data list 20,000 to 25,000 clones, and around 80% of these were observed just once. 40% of the sample belongs to the ten largest clones. The time point label, as the study defines it: cycle 2 day 1 (C2D1) of nivolumab. Every trial patient had relapsed following autologous stem cell transplantation, and prior brentuximab vedotin exposure was what differed among cohorts A, B and C. The specimen comprised peripheral blood mononuclear cells (PBMCs), sampled before the second cycle of nivolumab. The source is a human donor with classical Hodgkin lymphoma.

This clone was counted ten times or more. The rearrangement joins TRBV13 to TRBJ1-2; no firm D call. The CDR3 has 12 amino acids. The V gene lost 3 bases and the J gene lost 4 bases, with 6 bases spanning the gap. Germline lookup yields CDR1 PRHDT and CDR2 FYEKMQ (reference sequence). CDR3 DNA: TGTGCCAGCAGCTTGGGCGGCTATGGCTACACCTTC. Translating it yields CASSLGGYGYTF.

The chain uses TRBV6-1 and TRBJ1-1; no clear D gene. Per the germline V gene, CDR1 is MNHNS and CDR2 is SASEGT. CDR3 size: 13 residues. The V end lost 7 bases, the J end lost 4 bases, and 13 bases lay between the germline ends. The CDR3 region has the DNA TGTGCCAGCAACCCCAAAGAGGGCACTGAAGCTTTCTTT. Translated: CASNPKEGTEAFF.

The chain uses TRBV20-1 and TRBJ1-3, with D perhaps matching TRBD1 (5 bases). The germline gives CDR1 DFQATT, CDR2 SNEGSKA (reference sequence). This CDR3 is built from 11 residues. Trimming left V 3 bases short and J 9 bases short, with 9 bases between. The CDR3 loop is CSASTGVTIYF. CDR3 nucleotides: TGCAGTGCTAGTACGGGGGTCACCATATATTTT.

This chain connects TRBV6-1 to TRBJ1-3; no definite D call. The CDR3 totals 13 residues. Germline V gene data show CDR1 as MNHNS and CDR2 as SASEGT. With 3 bases removed from V and 0 bases from J, the gap between germline ends came to 3 bases. In DNA, the CDR3 is TGTGCCAGCAGTGATGGCTCTGGAAACACCATATATTTT. This codes for CASSDGSGNTIYF.

This clone has only a few counts. The chain recombines TRBV7-9 with TRBJ1-1; no firm D call. V gave up 6 bases and J gave up 0 bases, with 11 bases separating them. Germline-derived CDR1 and CDR2 are SEHNR and FQNEAQ (reference sequence). The CDR3 runs 14 residues. CDR3 sequence reads: CASRYHQVNTEAFF. CDR3 in DNA: TGTGCCAGCAGGTATCATCAAGTGAACACTGAAGCTTTCTTT.

CDR3 protein: CASSRRGDEQYF. Here the CDR3 DNA reads TGCGCCAGCAGCCGCAGGGGGGACGAGCAGTACTTC. J is TRBJ2-7 and V is TRBV4-1; TRBD1 might be the D (7 bases). There are 12 residues in the CDR3. Trimming shortened V by 4 bases and J by 5 bases, and 9 bases separated the two germline ends. Germline CDR1 MGHRA, CDR2 YSYEKL.

CDR3 in DNA: TGCAGCGGACAGCTGAACACTGAAGCTTTCTTT. Translation: CSGQLNTEAFF. The gene calls are TRBV20-1 and TRBJ1-1, with D maybe TRBD1 (6 bases). This CDR3 is built from 11 residues. In germline, CDR1 is DFQATT, CDR2 SNEGSKA (reference sequence).

J is TRBJ2-1 and V is TRBV7-9, with D tentatively TRBD2 (6 bases). The CDR3 runs 15 residues. Trimming shortened V by 1 base and J by 7 bases, and 14 bases separated the two germline ends. CDR1 and CDR2 (germline): SEHNR, FQNEAQ (reference sequence). The CDR3 sequence is CASSLEGTVPNEQFF. The CDR3 DNA reads as TGTGCCAGCAGCTTAGAGGGGACTGTACCTAATGAGCAGTTCTTC. The full variable domain, in which reference TRBV7-9 and TRBJ2-1 provide the parts outside the CDR3, is DTGVSQNPRHKITKRGQNVTFRCDPISEHNRLYWYRQTLGQGPEFLTYFQNEAQLEKSRLLSDRFSAERPKGSFSTLEIQRTEQGDSAMYLCASSLEGTVPNEQFFGPGTRLTVL.

V usage is TRBV2 and J usage is TRBJ2-3; possibly TRBD2 for D (6 bases). Germline assignment: CDR1 SNHLY and CDR2 FYNNEI. This CDR3 has 15 amino acids. V lost 3 bases and J 4 bases, leaving 14 bases between the germline ends. CDR3 protein: CASSDSGVWADTQYF. CDR3 nucleotide sequence: TGTGCCAGCAGTGATTCGGGGGTCTGGGCAGATACGCAGTATTTT.

This clone occurred a few times. The chain combines TRBV19 with TRBJ1-4, with 8 bases identical to TRBD1. Germline V gene sequence: CDR1 LNHDA, CDR2 SQIVND (reference sequence). The CDR3 contains 14 residues. J lost 8 bases, V lost 3 bases, and 5 bases had no gene match. CDR3 bases: TGTGCCAGTAGTATCAGGGGGCGGTACGAAAAACTGTTTTTT. It codes for CASSIRGRYEKLFF. The whole variable domain, filled in from reference TRBV19 and TRBJ1-4, reads DGGITQSPKYLFRKEGQNVTLSCEQNLNHDAMYWYRQDPGQGLRLIYYSQIVNDFQKGDIAEGYSVSREKKESFPLTVTSAQKNPTAFYLCASSIRGRYEKLFFGSGTQLSVL.

The chain links TRBV29-1 to TRBJ1-2; a possible D gene is TRBD1 (6 bases). The CDR3 loop spans 11 amino acids. V gave up 4 bases and J gave up 8 bases, with 11 bases separating them. Germline-derived CDR1 and CDR2 are SQVTM and ANQGSEA. The DNA of the CDR3 is TGCAGCGTTGGGGCAGGGGAAGGCTACACCTTC. Its translation: CSVGAGEGYTF.

This clone came up a few times. This chain joins TRBV7-9 and TRBJ1-3; maybe TRBD1 (5 bases). CDR3 length: 14 amino acids. Germline lookup yields CDR1 SEHNR and CDR2 FQNEAQ (reference sequence). Trimming took off 5 bases at V and 2 bases at J, with 10 bases between the two ends. The CDR3 here is CASSDFRAGNTIYF. The CDR3 nucleotides read TGTGCCAGCAGCGACTTCAGGGCTGGAAACACCATATATTTT.

The rearrangement uses TRBV6-6 and TRBJ2-7; 11 bases line up with TRBD2. J lost 3 bases, V lost 6 bases, and 4 bases had no gene match. CDR3 size: 14 residues. CDR1 and CDR2 (germline): MNHNY, SVGAGI (reference sequence). The CDR3, as DNA: TGTGCCAGCAGCCCCACTAGCGGGAGCTACGAGCAGTACTTC. As protein: CASSPTSGSYEQYF.

The rearrangement uses TRBV2 and TRBJ2-7, with TRBD2 matching over 8 bases. The CDR3 covers 13 residues. Germline CDR1 is SNHLY and CDR2 is FYNNEI. J gave up 2 bases and V 11 bases, and 8 bases lay outside the gene matches. CDR3 in DNA: TGTGCCTCCGGGGGGGGGACCACCTACGAGCAGTACTTC. Translation gives CASGGGTTYEQYF.

The table lists this clone with a few counts. The CDR3 sequence: CASSVDSLYGYTF. CDR3 nucleotide sequence: TGTGCCAGCAGCGTCGACAGCCTCTATGGCTACACCTTC. The chain joins TRBV7-9 to TRBJ1-2; TRBD1 is a possible D gene (5 bases). The CDR3 spans 13 residues. Germline V lookup: CDR1 SEHNR, CDR2 FQNEAQ (reference sequence). V was pared by 5 bases and J by 4 bases, with 11 bases between.

J is TRBJ2-7 and V is TRBV7-2, with TRBD2 matching over 7 bases. The CDR3 totals 15 residues. In germline, CDR1 is SGHTA, CDR2 FQGNSA. V was pared by 4 bases and J by 0 bases, with 6 bases of the junction left unmatched. As DNA, the CDR3 is TGTGCCAGCAGCTACAGACTAGCAGCCTCCTACGAGCAGTACTTC. Protein sequence: CASSYRLAASYEQYF. The full variable domain, its missing parts supplied by reference TRBV7-2 and TRBJ2-7, is GAGVSQSPSNKVTEKGKDVELRCDPISGHTALYWYRQSLGQGLEFLIYFQGNSAPDKSGLPSDRFSAERTGGSVSTLTIQRTQQEDSAVYLCASSYRLAASYEQYFGPGTRLTVT.

The chain links TRBV14 to TRBJ2-2; D may be TRBD2 (5 bases). This CDR3 has 15 residues. Germline CDR1 is SGHDN and CDR2 is FVKESK. V dropped 4 bases and J dropped 4 bases, with 13 bases sitting between them. The CDR3 DNA reads as TGTGCCAGCAGCCTTCGGCTCGGGGTCACCGGGGAGCTGTTTTTT. Encoded protein: CASSLRLGVTGELFF.

CDR3 nucleotides: TGTGCCAGCAGCTTTCGAGGAGATAATTCACCCCTCCACTTT. This encodes CASSFRGDNSPLHF. The chain recombines TRBV11-2 with TRBJ1-6; D is undetermined. The CDR3 has 14 amino acids. Trimming left V 3 bases short and J 5 bases short, with 8 bases between. Germline V lookup: CDR1 SGHAT, CDR2 FQNNGV.

The chain links TRBV6-5 to TRBJ1-4, with 8 bases aligning to TRBD1. The CDR3 runs to 14 residues. The V gene's germline CDR1 is MNHEY and CDR2 SVGAGI. Germline trimming cut 6 bases from V and 4 bases from J; bases unmatched to any gene: 4. The CDR3 nucleotides read TGTGCCAGCAGGGACAGGGTTGATAATGAAAAACTGTTTTTT. This translates into CASRDRVDNEKLFF.

V is TRBV6-1 and J is TRBJ1-3, with unresolved D. The germline V gene has CDR1 MNHNS and CDR2 SASEGT. This CDR3 has 14 residues. V was cut by 0 bases and J by 3 bases, with 6 bases left in between. The CDR3 here is CASSEAFGGNTIYF. The DNA of the CDR3 is TGTGCCAGCAGTGAAGCATTCGGTGGAAACACCATATATTTT.

Only one count was recorded for this clone. V is TRBV7-9 and J is TRBJ2-1; 8 bases match TRBD2. The CDR3 loop spans 13 amino acids. V lost 7 bases, J lost 10 bases, and 9 bases stayed unmatched. Germline-derived CDR1 and CDR2 are SEHNR and FQNEAQ (reference sequence). CDR3 region: CASTPRAGEEQFF. Written as DNA, the CDR3 is TGTGCCAGCACCCCCCGAGCGGGAGAGGAGCAGTTCTTC.

This clone was counted a few times. V and J are TRBV28 and TRBJ1-1, with D possibly matching TRBD1 (5 bases). The CDR3 extends over 15 amino acids. CDR1 MDHEN and CDR2 SYDVKM come from the germline V gene. V shed 6 bases and J shed 1 base, with 15 bases lying between them. CDR3 residues: CASSFGGRTNTEAFF. Here the CDR3 DNA reads TGTGCCAGCAGCTTCGGGGGACGGACGAACACTGAAGCTTTCTTT.

This chain connects TRBV28 to TRBJ1-4, with D unresolved. Germline CDR1 reads MDHEN; CDR2 reads SYDVKM. The V and J ends lost 7 bases and 0 bases respectively, with 12 bases between them. The CDR3 consists of 15 residues. The CDR3 sequence: CASITDLATNEKLFF. The CDR3, as DNA: TGTGCCAGCATAACCGATCTTGCAACTAATGAAAAACTGTTTTTT. Full variable domain (missing parts from reference TRBV28 and TRBJ1-4): DVKVTQSSRYLVKRTGEKVFLECVQDMDHENMFWYRQDPGLGLRLIYFSYDVKMKEKGDIPEGYSVSREKKERFSLILESASTNQTSMYLCASITDLATNEKLFFGSGTQLSVL.

This clone was detected only once. The rearrangement joins TRBV19 to TRBJ2-7; the D gene could be TRBD1 or TRBD2 (6 bases each). The CDR3 extends over 14 amino acids. V lost 4 bases to trimming and J lost 3 bases, with 13 bases between them. Germline V gene lookup returns CDR1 LNHDA and CDR2 SQIVND (reference sequence). The CDR3 coding sequence is TGTGCCAGTAGTAAAAGGAGGGACATCTACGAGCAGTACTTC. This codes for CASSKRRDIYEQYF.

Note on this clone: The junction shows a germline mismatch at one end, possibly a read error. The chain recombines TRBV10-3 with TRBJ1-2; a possible D gene is TRBD1 (5 bases). The CDR3 contains 14 residues. The germline gives CDR1 ENHRY, CDR2 SYGVKD. Written as DNA, the CDR3 is TGTGCCATCAGTGAGTCGAGGGTAGGCGGGACGGGTGACTTC. Protein product: CAISESRVGGTGDF.

This chain joins TRBV6-1 and TRBJ1-3; unclear D gene. Trimming shortened V by 7 bases and J by 2 bases, and 12 bases separated the two germline ends. CDR3 size: 14 residues. Germline V gives CDR1 MNHNS, CDR2 SASEGT. The CDR3 here is CASNRREAGNTIYF. For the CDR3, the DNA is TGTGCCAGCAATCGGAGGGAAGCTGGAAACACCATATATTTT.

This chain connects TRBV5-5 to TRBJ2-1, with 10 bases that match TRBD1. The V gene end was trimmed by 3 bases and the J gene end by 9 bases; junction bases not matched to a gene: 6. Germline V CDR1 and CDR2: SGHKS, YYEKEE (reference sequence). The CDR3 covers 14 residues. In nucleotides, the CDR3 is TGTGCCAGCAGCTCAGGACAGGGGGGTGGTGAGCAGTTCTTC. It specifies CASSSGQGGGEQFF.